Sequencing of this TCR beta chain was carried out in a study of blood T cell repertoires in COVID-19 (TCRdb year 2020). Turning to the overall study: The collaborator samples originated in the United States, Italy and Spain and spanned the acute and convalescent phases of COVID-19. The prospective study material was composed of cDNA or gDNA derived from T cells, B-cell-depleted T cells, or PBMCs. Subjects who had been exposed to COVID-19, were actively infected with it, or had recovered from it provided the deeply sampled blood TCRbeta repertoires that made up the dataset. A freely available public database, intended as a resource for researchers studying the immune response to SARS-CoV-2, is where the repertoires were released. Samples were obtained from the ongoing ImmuneRACE study (first 160 participants) and from some 1,300 subjects provided by 6 global collaborators. The sample metadata nearly always contained a de-identified subject ID, COVID-19 status, age in years and sex. Where HLA class I and class II types were available, the types were taken from metadata supplied by the sample provider, not from assay-based typing.

Broad study findings and their caveats: The quantity of clinical and demographic metadata differed by source and by participant and was supplied without curation.

Whole blood was collected in K2EDTA tubes by collaborating institutions according to the institutions' own protocols. For TCRbeta analysis, collaborators shipped samples as frozen whole blood, isolated PBMCs, or DNA extracted from either of those sample types. Comment on this clone: It lacks a known antigen. Base qualities are not at hand, and no much larger clone is one base apart.

The immunoSEQ Assay, a bias-controlled multiplex PCR, was used to amplify TCRbeta CDR3 regions from genomic DNA. Per the source publication's procedure: Within the assay, amplification of reference gene primers was used to estimate how many nucleated cells each sample contained. To quantify the absolute abundance of each unique TCRbeta CDR3 rearrangement, sequence reads were collapsed and filtered. For each sample, productive Simpson clonality was calculated as the square root of Simpson's diversity index across productive rearrangements. Drawn from immuneACCESS, this table holds only the in-frame rearrangements with V and J called that TCRdb kept. Clones are partly lost; checked studies trace under half to an unresolved V gene and leave the rest unexplained. V and J calls and clone size are those listed in that table; D and trimming were worked out from the DNA. The sample records about 91,000 clones, about four fifths of which are singletons. Around 9.4% of the sample comes from the top ten.

CDR1 is given as KGHSH and CDR2 as LQKENI, both from the germline V gene. The CDR3 runs 15 residues from the cysteine to the phenylalanine. CDR3 DNA only is kept here, 45 bases in frame from base 1. V is cut by 3 bases and J by 5 bases, and the space between the germline ends is 17 bases. Sequenced sample: peripheral blood. This clonotype was obtained from a woman of 80 years or more with acute or convalescent COVID-19. The sequence links TRBV18 to TRBJ2-7; the D gene is perhaps TRBD1, from 6 matching bases. The nucleotide sequence reads TGTGCCAGCTCACCGTGGGGGCCGCTAGAGAACGAGCAGTACTTC. The translation is CASSPWGPLENEQYF.